This TCR beta chain was sequenced in a study of CD8 T cells in ankylosing spondylitis. Study-level results: Blood from ankylosing spondylitis patients appeared to carry a characteristic roughly eight-variant TCR beta motif. Enrichment of disease-linked clones was reportedly significant in matched ankylosing spondylitis synovial fluid.

This clonotype was counted at least ten times. What it recognizes is unknown. MiXCR, run by TCRdb on the 5' RACE reads, gives a single entry per CDR3 protein. The sample has around 540,000 distinct CDR3 sequences, roughly 13% seen once. The CDR3 length is 15 residues. Trimming took 4 bases from V and 2 from J, leaving 13 bases between them. CDR1 is SGHRS, CDR2 YFSETQ, per germline. This chain connects TRBV5-1 to TRBJ2-1; tentative D call: TRBD2 (6 bases). Sequences were obtained from blood, either unsorted or a sorted T cell fraction (not recorded which). The TCR originated in a male donor with ankylosing spondylitis. CDR3 in DNA: TGCGCCAGCAGCCCCGGCGGGGACCCCTACAATGAGCAGTTCTTC. Protein: CASSPGGDPYNEQFF. Full variable domain (remainder filled in from reference TRBV5-1 and TRBJ2-1): KAGVTQTPRYLIKTRGQQVTLSCSPISGHRSVSWYQQTPGQGLQFLFEYFSETQRNKGNFPGRFSGRQFSNSRSEMNVSTLELGDSALYLCASSPGGDPYNEQFFGPGTRLTVL.